This TCR beta chain was recovered during a study of shared clonotypes between healthy human individuals (dated by TCRdb to the early 2020s). Describing the broader study: A couple of women and a few men aged 18 to 49 years were included in the cohort. For each donor, CD4 naive and CD4 memory were each given three plates, CD8 naive was given two plates, and CD8 memory was given one plate. Per donor, leukapheresis produced somewhere between about 0.94 and 9 billion PBMCs. Libraries were prepared and TCR repertoires were sequenced by different laboratories using diverse techniques, in order to increase sequencing depth and limit assay-specific biases. The study deeply sequenced blood TCR repertoires of five healthy adults to estimate repertoire size and the extent of clonotype sharing between individuals.

Looking up the germline V gene yields CDR1 KGHSH and CDR2 LQKENI. The CDR3 has 14 amino acids, counting the end cysteine and phenylalanine. The sequence is cut down to CDR3 DNA, 42 bases in frame from base 1. V is pared back by 0 bases and J by 5 bases, with 11 bases lying between the germline termini. Healthy HIV-negative adults with no recently reported acute infections or vaccinations were included as donors. Every donor was a Caucasian adult residing in Nashville, Tennessee, USA. CD4+ T cells were enriched by magnetic negative selection, after which naive cells were positively selected on CD45RA and the negative fraction was taken as the memory subset. Blood was collected by leukapheresis, and PBMCs were isolated by Ficoll-Histopaque density gradient centrifugation and then cryopreserved in liquid nitrogen vapor phase. Purity and quantity of every magnetically sorted T cell population were checked by analytical flow cytometry. Each sorted fraction had its genomic DNA isolated and then quantified by UV absorbance on a Nanodrop 2000c.

Using the deep immunoSEQ assay, TCR CDR3 regions were amplified from genomic DNA by multiplex PCR. Extracted genomic DNA from each cell subset was spread evenly across all wells of several immunoSEQ 96-well plates, with each plate serving as a replicate. For sorted subsets, each replicate PCR was loaded with 200 ng genomic DNA, equivalent to roughly 30,000 T cell genomes. Purified libraries were measured with a Qubit 3.0 fluorometer, size-checked on a Bioanalyzer 2100, and measured again with the KAPA Library Quantification kit. Every immunoSEQ 96-well plate was sequenced on a dedicated single-read 150-cycle Illumina NextSeq 550 flow cell. The paper's data handling went like this. Because the immunoSEQ output held only junctional sequences and lacked quality scores, the filtering could not match the filtering applied to full-length reads. To assign V/J genes and CDR3, sequences were annotated against IMGT germline references using PyIR, a Python wrapper for IgBLAST v1.9. Reads were removed for weak V/J assignments (E-value above 1e-6), missing CDR3, stop codons, out-of-frame junctions, or ambiguous translated residues. A V3J clonotype was defined by an identical inferred V gene, J gene, and CDR3 amino acid sequence. To compute the percentage overlap between repertoires, the number of shared unique clonotypes was divided by the size of the smaller repertoire. Repertoire richness was assessed with RTK rarefaction, the Chao1 estimator, and Recon v2.1 estimates of unobserved clonotypes. OLGA was used to compute generation probabilities for all TCRbeta clonotypes that the gDNA method yielded from several donors. Here the immuneACCESS table is served through TCRdb, limited to in-frame sequences with V and J called. Missing clones are a known gap in these copies; in checked studies unresolved V genes cover under half, and the rest lacks a known reason. D and trimming come from the DNA, and the V and J calls and clone size come from that table. For this sample the table gives 550,000 to 850,000 clones, of which 74% were detected only once. In total, the top ten clones hold about 1.8% of the sample.

Note on this clone: Its antigen remains unidentified. Base qualities were left out, and no much larger clone turns up one base away.

Here is what the overall study found, with its caveats: Naive subsets generally had larger estimated clonotype richness than memory subsets. Incomplete sequencing was indicated by rarefaction of sorted-subset datasets, despite the large sequencing depth. Because the study included a small number of donors, the genetic and exposure-history diversity represented was limited. Sampling was restricted to blood, and TCR repertoires in tissues likely differ from the TCR repertoires found in blood. Sharing across several donors was observed for around 5% of naive CD4, under 4% of naive CD8, about 2.3% of memory CD4, and about 0.38% of memory CD8 clonotypes. Compared with non-shared clonotypes, clonotypes shared by all four sorted-subset donors had higher generation probabilities. Based on pairwise subsampling, the degree of clonotype sharing among donors was expected to be affected by sequencing depth.

The receptor chain draws on TRBV18 and TRBJ2-7; the D gene remains uncertain. The sequencing sample was made of memory CD4+ T cells sorted from blood. The cell subset or site label corresponds to: CD45RA-negative fraction. The receptor comes from a woman aged 25 to 39 in good health. The sequence in DNA is TGTGCCAGCTCACCACCGAGCCTTCGCGACGAGCAGTACTTC. It specifies CASSPPSLRDEQYF.